This is a list of T cell receptor beta chains from one sample in a study of CD8 T cells in ankylosing spondylitis. TCRdb re-called the 5' RACE reads through MiXCR, storing one row per CDR3 protein. The data hold 300,000 to 350,000 distinct CDR3 sequences, with roughly 10% observed a single time. Specimen: blood, either unsorted or a sorted T cell fraction (not recorded which). Source of these receptors: a female donor with ankylosing spondylitis or in good health (not recorded which). The CDR3 runs from the conserved cysteine through the conserved F or W. A D gene is named only where the DNA matches it firmly. Clone sizes are given selectively: once, few, many, or a class where the clone is expanded.

DNA	CDR3	D	V	J	size
TGTGCCAGCAGTTACTTGGGGGGGCATGAGCAGTTCTTC	CASSYLGGHEQFF	.	TRBV6-5	TRBJ2-1	many
TGCAGTGCTAGGGGTAGCGGGGGCGCCACCGGGGAGCTGTTTTTT	CSARGSGGATGELFF	TRBD2	TRBV20-1	TRBJ2-2	many
TGTGCCAGCTCTCCGAAGGGGGAGGGGCCGCCTTCCTACGAGCAGTACTTC	CASSPKGEGPPSYEQYF	.	TRBV18	TRBJ2-7	few
TGTGCCAGCAGTTACCCTTTTGGCGCCACAGATACGCAGTATTTT	CASSYPFGATDTQYF	.	TRBV6-2/TRBV6-3	TRBJ2-3	few
TGCAGTGCTGGGCCTTTATACACTGAAGCTTTCTTT	CSAGPLYTEAFF	.	TRBV20-1	TRBJ1-1	many
TGTGCCAGCAGCCACCCCAAAGGGGTGGCTGGTCGATTGTACGAGCAGTACTTC	CASSHPKGVAGRLYEQYF	.	TRBV27	TRBJ2-7	few
TGTGCCAGCAGTTTAACGGGTCCTAACGAGCAGTACTTC	CASSLTGPNEQYF	.	TRBV12-3/TRBV12-4	TRBJ2-7	many
TGCAGCGTTGTGGCTAGCGGGAGGACAGGAGGCTCCTACGAGCAGTACTTC	CSVVASGRTGGSYEQYF	TRBD2	TRBV29-1	TRBJ2-7	many
TGTGCCAGCAGCGTAGGCGGGGGGGCTAGTGATACGCAGTATTTT	CASSVGGGASDTQYF	TRBD2	TRBV9	TRBJ2-3	.
TGCGCCAGCAGCTTGGACGTACATGAGCAGTTCTTC	CASSLDVHEQFF	.	TRBV5-1	TRBJ2-1	many
TGCAGTGCTAAAACCGGGACAGTCAAAAACATTCAGTACTTC	CSAKTGTVKNIQYF	TRBD1	TRBV20-1	TRBJ2-4	many
TGCGCCAGCAGGACCGGACAGGGATACTCTGGAAACACCACATATTTT	CASRTGQGYSGNTTYF	TRBD1	TRBV5-1	TRBJ1-3	.
TGTGCCAGCAGTTTCAGCTCGGGACAGGGGGGTGAAAAACTGTTTTTT	CASSFSSGQGGEKLFF	TRBD1	TRBV12-3/TRBV12-4	TRBJ1-4	few
TGTGCCACCAGCAGAGATTTTAAGGAGCAGTTCTTC	CATSRDFKEQFF	.	TRBV15	TRBJ2-1	few
TGTGCCAGCAGTTCCCACAGGGGTAGCAATCAGCCCCAGCATTTT	CASSSHRGSNQPQHF	TRBD1	TRBV28	TRBJ1-5	many
TGTGCCAGCAGTTACTGGGGGACAGCGTCCGATACGCAGTATTTT	CASSYWGTASDTQYF	TRBD1	TRBV6-5	TRBJ2-3	many
TGTGCCAGCAGGCCAACAGGGGTAACCTACAATGAGCAGTTCTTC	CASRPTGVTYNEQFF	TRBD1	TRBV7-9	TRBJ2-1	many
TGTGCCATCAGTGCCCTCGCCTCTGGGGCCAACGTCCTGACTTTC	CAISALASGANVLTF	.	TRBV10-3	TRBJ2-6	many
TGTGCCAGCAGCTTCGACGGGAGTACGCAGTATTTT	CASSFDGSTQYF	.	TRBV7-2	TRBJ2-3	many
TGTGCCAGCTTTAGCGGGGGGACTCTTTGGAATGAGCAGTTCTTC	CASFSGGTLWNEQFF	TRBD2	TRBV2	TRBJ2-1	few
TGTGCCAGCAGCTACCGACTAGCGGGGGCCGCAGATACGCAGTATTTT	CASSYRLAGAADTQYF	TRBD2	TRBV7-2	TRBJ2-3	.
TGCAGTGCTAGACCCGGGGACAGGCGTACAGATACGCAGTATTTT	CSARPGDRRTDTQYF	TRBD1	TRBV20-1	TRBJ2-3	.
TGTGCCAGCAGACGGCGGGGCGGCACAGATACGCAGTATTTT	CASRRRGGTDTQYF	.	TRBV7-3	TRBJ2-3	few
TGTGCCAGCAGTTTAAACCGGGACAGCGAGTTGGAGACCCAGTACTTC	CASSLNRDSELETQYF	TRBD1	TRBV28	TRBJ2-5	many
TGCGCCAGCAGCTGGGGCAGGGGGCAATGGGACACTGAAGCTTTCTTT	CASSWGRGQWDTEAFF	TRBD1	TRBV5-1	TRBJ1-1	many
TGTGCCAGCGGACGTACAGAGGTTGTCACACCCCTCCACTTT	CASGRTEVVTPLHF	.	TRBV7-2	TRBJ1-6	.
TGTGCCAGCAATCCCGGGACAGGGGCCTACGAGCAGTACTTC	CASNPGTGAYEQYF	TRBD1	TRBV12-3/TRBV12-4	TRBJ2-7	many
TGTGCCAGCAGTCCCCTAGGTTGGGGGCCGAACACTGAAGCTTTCTTT	CASSPLGWGPNTEAFF	.	TRBV6-1	TRBJ1-1	few
TGTGCCAGCAGCCGCGCTGGCCAGTGGGAGCAGTACTTC	CASSRAGQWEQYF	.	TRBV5-5	TRBJ2-7	.
TGCTGCTCTTGGGGCAGGGCTCCCGGTCCGGGGTCCTACAATGAGCAGTTCTTC	CCSWGRAPGPGSYNEQFF	.	TRBV20-1	TRBJ2-1	.
TGTGCCAGCAGCGTAGGTCAGGGGACTCAAGAGACCCAGTACTTC	CASSVGQGTQETQYF	.	TRBV9	TRBJ2-5	many
TGTGCCAGCAGCCAAGCACCTACAGGGGGCTGGACTGAAGCTTTCTTT	CASSQAPTGGWTEAFF	TRBD1	TRBV12-3/TRBV12-4	TRBJ1-1	many
TGTGCCACCACCGACACCGGGGAGCTGTTTTTT	CATTDTGELFF	.	TRBV24-1	TRBJ2-2	.
TGTGCCAGCAGGGGCCTCCCCGGGACAGGGAACTACGAGCAGTACTTC	CASRGLPGTGNYEQYF	TRBD1	TRBV28	TRBJ2-7	.
TGTGCCAGCAGTTTATCGATGGGTTCGTGGCAGCCCCAGCATTTT	CASSLSMGSWQPQHF	.	TRBV27	TRBJ1-5	.
TGTGCCAGCAGTTTATTACAGGGGGCTGGCACAGATACGCAGTATTTT	CASSLLQGAGTDTQYF	TRBD1	TRBV28	TRBJ2-3	.
TGTGCCAGCAGCAAGGGAGCGGGATGGTCAGATACGCAGTATTTT	CASSKGAGWSDTQYF	TRBD2	TRBV5-6	TRBJ2-3	many
TGCGCCAGCAGCGCCCGGACAGGGGGCACTGAAGCTTTCTTT	CASSARTGGTEAFF	TRBD1	TRBV5-1	TRBJ1-1	.
TGTGCCAGCAGTTTATCTCCCCTCTACGAGCAGTACTTC	CASSLSPLYEQYF	.	TRBV12-3/TRBV12-4	TRBJ2-7	many
TGTGCCAGCAGCCAGGCCCGGGTGGGACCGGAAAGCTCCTACAATGAGCAGTTCTTC	CASSQARVGPESSYNEQFF	.	TRBV3-2	TRBJ2-1	few
TGCAGTGCTAGAGATCTCAGATCTGGAAACACCATATATTTT	CSARDLRSGNTIYF	.	TRBV20-1	TRBJ1-3	many
TGCAGTGCTAGACATATTGTAGATATCCAAACGAACACTGAAGCTTTCTTT	CSARHIVDIQTNTEAFF	.	TRBV20-1	TRBJ1-1	many
TGCGCCAGCAGAAGCGGGGGGGCCCCCCTATACAATGAGCAGTTCTTC	CASRSGGAPLYNEQFF	TRBD2	TRBV5-1	TRBJ2-1	few
TGTGCCAGCACGGCGCAACTCCTGGGGGCCCATGAGCAGTTCTTC	CASTAQLLGAHEQFF	.	TRBV12-3/TRBV12-4	TRBJ2-1	many
TGTGCTAGTGGTCCCCGGACAGGGGGCAATTTAGGGAAGAGTTCACCCCTCCACTTT	CASGPRTGGNLGKSSPLHF	TRBD1	TRBV12-5	TRBJ1-6	many
TGCAGTGCCCCCGGGAGGATCGGGACTAGCCCCTACGAGCAGTACTTC	CSAPGRIGTSPYEQYF	TRBD2	TRBV20-1	TRBJ2-7	many
TGCAGTGCTAGGGAGGAACAGGGAACTAACTATGGCTACACCTTC	CSAREEQGTNYGYTF	.	TRBV20-1	TRBJ1-2	many
TGTGCCAGCAGCTTGACGGTACTAGCGGGAGCCGGGGAGCTGTTTTTT	CASSLTVLAGAGELFF	TRBD2	TRBV5-5	TRBJ2-2	.
TGCGCCAGCAGCTCGACCGAGGGGGGCGGGGTTGGGAGCTCCTACAATGAGCAGTTCTTC	CASSSTEGGGVGSSYNEQFF	.	TRBV5-1	TRBJ2-1	few
TGTGCCAGCAGCTTAGGAGGACTAGCGGGAGAATACAATGAGCAGTTCTTC	CASSLGGLAGEYNEQFF	TRBD2	TRBV7-9	TRBJ2-1	few
TGTGCCAGCAGTTTATCGTCCATCACCGCCCAGCATTTT	CASSLSSITAQHF	.	TRBV27	TRBJ1-5	many
TGTGCCAGCAGTTTATCAGGGGGCCGAGTTCTAACAGATACGCAGTATTTT	CASSLSGGRVLTDTQYF	TRBD1	TRBV27	TRBJ2-3	few
TGTGCCAGCTGCCCGAGACCTTCTGATACGCAGTATTTT	CASCPRPSDTQYF	.	TRBV21-1	TRBJ2-3	many
TGCAGCGTTGAAGGGGAAGTCGCCCCGGGACATGATACGCAGTATTTT	CSVEGEVAPGHDTQYF	.	TRBV29-1	TRBJ2-3	many
TGCAGTGCTAGAGAGGGGGTAGGGTCACCCCTCCACTTT	CSAREGVGSPLHF	.	TRBV20-1	TRBJ1-6	many
TGTGCCAGCAGTTTAAAAGGTCTAGGAAACACCATATATTTT	CASSLKGLGNTIYF	.	TRBV12-3/TRBV12-4	TRBJ1-3	many
TGTGCCAGCAGTTCAATCCTGGGGCGCTCCAAGTTCGCAGATACGCAGTATTTT	CASSSILGRSKFADTQYF	.	TRBV28	TRBJ2-3	few